Listed here are 17 T cell receptor beta chains from one sample, sequenced in a study of early T cells in non-severe SARS-CoV-2 infection. MiXCR was run by TCRdb on the 5' RACE reads, yielding one entry per CDR3 protein. The profile shows tens of thousands of distinct CDR3 sequences, about 12% of them singletons. What was sequenced was whole blood. The source of these receptors is an adult who was a healthcare worker with PCR-confirmed SARS-CoV-2 infection or an uninfected control (not recorded which).

The chain carries TRBV7-8 and TRBJ1-4; TRBD1 might be the D (5 bases). Between the trimmed V and J ends, which lost 1 base and 8 bases, there was a span of 11 bases. The CDR3 length is 14 residues. The germline V gene has CDR1 SGHVS and CDR2 FQNEAQ. The CDR3 sequence is CASSLVLEGEKLFF. The CDR3 DNA reads as TGTGCCAGCAGCTTAGTACTTGAGGGGGAAAAACTGTTTTTT.

The table lists this clonotype with a few counts. The chain links TRBV11-2 to TRBJ2-7; D is unresolved. The length of the CDR3 is 14 residues. Trimming removed 5 bases from V and 2 bases from J, with 13 bases in between. Germline assignment: CDR1 SGHAT and CDR2 FQNNGV. CDR3 sequence (DNA): TGTGCCAGCAGCCCAGGACCTACCACCTACGAGCAGTACTTC. It yields the protein CASSPGPTTYEQYF.

The V and J genes are TRBV9 and TRBJ2-2, with a tentative D call TRBD2 (5 bases). Deletions cut 3 bases from V and 1 base from J, with 7 bases between. Looked up from germline, CDR1 is SGDLS and CDR2 is YYNGEE. The CDR3 contains 14 residues. CDR3 DNA sequence: TGTGCCAGCAGCGCAACTAGGAACACCGGGGAGCTGTTTTTT. Protein: CASSATRNTGELFF.

V is TRBV29-1 and J is TRBJ2-6; 9 bases map to TRBD2. The V gene end was trimmed by 4 bases and the J gene end by 0 bases; junction bases not matched to a gene: 7. The CDR3 has 17 residues. Per the germline V gene, CDR1 is SQVTM and CDR2 is ANQGSEA. CDR3: CSVVASGTPSGANVLTF. The CDR3 DNA reads TGCAGCGTTGTTGCTAGCGGGACCCCCTCTGGGGCCAACGTCCTGACTTTC.

This clonotype was observed a handful of times. This chain uses TRBV12-3 or TRBV12-4 with TRBJ2-7; 8 nucleotides match TRBD1. The CDR3 is 13 residues long. Trimming cost V 8 bases and J 0 bases; bases outside gene matches: 3. The DNA of the CDR3 is TGTGCCAGCGGACAGGGAGGCTCCTACGAGCAGTACTTC. Amino acid sequence: CASGQGGSYEQYF.

This clonotype was counted a few times. The chain carries TRBV28 and TRBJ2-7, with 10 bases identical to TRBD2. CDR3 length: 13 amino acids. V trimming: 6 bases; J trimming: 4 bases; junction bases outside the gene matches: 3. Germline loops: CDR1 MDHEN, CDR2 SYDVKM. In nucleotides, the CDR3 is TGTGCCAGCAGAAAGGGACTAGCGTACGAGCAGTACTTC. Protein product: CASRKGLAYEQYF.

This clonotype was counted a few times. The chain recombines TRBV7-2 with TRBJ2-7; 9 bases agree with TRBD2. With 1 base clipped from V and 9 bases from J, the junction kept 10 bases outside the gene matches. Germline assignment: CDR1 SGHTA and CDR2 FQGNSA. The CDR3 covers 15 residues. The CDR3 spells CASSLGPAGGQRQYF. The CDR3 region has the DNA TGTGCCAGCAGCTTAGGGCCAGCGGGGGGCCAGCGGCAGTACTTC. Full variable domain (missing parts from reference TRBV7-2 and TRBJ2-7): GAGVSQSPSNKVTEKGKDVELRCDPISGHTALYWYRQSLGQGLEFLIYFQGNSAPDKSGLPSDRFSAERTGGSVSTLTIQRTQQEDSAVYLCASSLGPAGGQRQYFGPGTRLTVT.

The chain recombines TRBV14 with TRBJ1-3; the D is unclear. The germline CDR1 and CDR2 sequences are SGHDN and FVKESK. CDR3 length: 15 residues. V gave up 4 bases and J gave up 5 bases, with 15 bases separating them. The CDR3 DNA is TGTGCCAGCAGCCCCGACTCAAAACGCCGAAACACCATATATTTT. Protein sequence: CASSPDSKRRNTIYF.

The table lists this clonotype with a few counts. The V and J genes are TRBV29-1 and TRBJ2-7, with 9 bases that match TRBD1. This CDR3 is built from 13 residues. In germline, CDR1 is SQVTM, CDR2 ANQGSEA. V shed 5 bases and J 6 bases; nucleotides not matched to a gene: 8. The CDR3 DNA reads as TGCAGCGTTCCGGGACAGGGAACGTTCGAGCAGTACTTC. Protein sequence: CSVPGQGTFEQYF.

The sample holds many counts of this clonotype. The V and J genes are TRBV10-2 and TRBJ1-2; D uncertain. CDR3 size: 13 residues. Germline V CDR1 and CDR2: WSHSY, SAAADI. V lost 3 bases to trimming and J lost 2 bases, with 7 bases between them. CDR3 coding DNA: TGCGCCAGCAGTGATACGGCAAACTATGGCTACACCTTC. This gives the protein CASSDTANYGYTF.

This clonotype was seen a handful of times. The chain links TRBV27 to TRBJ2-1, with D hard to call. This CDR3 region has 14 residues. The germline V and J ends were trimmed by 6 bases and 2 bases, with 11 bases remaining between them. Per germline, CDR1 MNHEY and CDR2 SMNVEV (reference sequence). CDR3 bases: TGTGCCAGCAGCCCGTTTGGCCCCTACAATGAGCAGTTCTTC. Translation: CASSPFGPYNEQFF.

In its sample, this clonotype was seen a few times. The J gene is TRBJ2-1, the V gene TRBV20-1; possible D gene TRBD1, 5 bases. V was trimmed by 6 bases and J by 0 bases, leaving 12 bases between them. This CDR3 comprises 14 residues. Germline V gene sequence: CDR1 DFQATT, CDR2 SNEGSKA (reference sequence). The CDR3 nucleotides read TGCAGTGCGCGACAGCTTAGCTCCTACAATGAGCAGTTCTTC. This encodes CSARQLSSYNEQFF.

The chain links TRBV21-1 to TRBJ2-7. TRBV21-1 is tagged as a pseudogene. There are 16 residues in the CDR3. The DNA of the CDR3 is TGTGCCAGCAGCGAAGAGGGTGTGGGCAGATCCTACGAGCAGTACTTC. The encoded protein is CASSEEGVGRSYEQYF.

The sample holds many counts of this clonotype. The rearrangement uses TRBV7-2 and TRBJ2-7, with a tentative D call TRBD2 (5 bases). CDR3 length: 13 residues. Germline loops: CDR1 SGHTA, CDR2 FQGNSA. V was shortened by 2 bases and J by 6 bases, with 11 bases between the two germline ends. CDR3 sequence: CASSLQHGGEQYF. DNA of the CDR3: TGTGCCAGCAGCTTACAGCACGGAGGCGAGCAGTACTTC.

This clonotype has only a few counts. The chain joins TRBV29-1 to TRBJ2-7; weak D call: TRBD2 (5 bases). Germline V gene sequence: CDR1 SQVTM, CDR2 ANQGSEA. The CDR3 runs to 12 residues. V lost 5 bases to trimming and J lost 2 bases, with 10 bases between them. CDR3 nucleotides: TGCAGCGTTCGGCTAGCAGCCTACGAGCAGTACTTC. Translated: CSVRLAAYEQYF.

This chain uses TRBV12-3 or TRBV12-4 with TRBJ1-2; 7 positions agree with TRBD1. V lost 6 bases, J lost 5 bases, and 6 bases stayed unmatched. The CDR3 totals 13 residues. The CDR3 loop reads CASSPGTDYGYTF. CDR3 coding DNA: TGTGCCAGCAGCCCCGGGACAGATTATGGCTACACCTTC.

The chain carries TRBV5-6 and TRBJ2-2; D gene ambiguous. The germline V and J ends were trimmed by 2 bases and 2 bases, with 10 bases remaining between them. The CDR3 spans 15 residues. CDR1 SGHDT and CDR2 YYEEEE come from the germline V gene. CDR3 coding DNA: TGTGCCAGCAGCTTAGAATATTCTAACACCGGGGAGCTGTTTTTT. It translates to CASSLEYSNTGELFF. Supplemented by reference TRBV5-6 and TRBJ2-2, the full variable domain reads DAGVTQSPTHLIKTRGQQVTLRCSPKSGHDTVSWYQQALGQGPQFIFQYYEEEERQRGNFPDRFSGHQFPNYSSELNVNALLLGDSALYLCASSLEYSNTGELFFGEGSRLTVL.